What follows are 3 T cell receptor beta chains derived from one specimen sequenced in a study of blood T cell repertoires in COVID-19. Libraries were prepared by immunoSEQ multiplex PCR; TCRdb keeps only in-frame clonotypes and omits some of them. Seen here are a few hundred thousand clones, around 86% observed once, and the top ten hold roughly 1.9%. The sample was peripheral blood. All receptors come from a young man who had recovered from COVID-19.

The rearrangement uses TRBV7-9 and TRBJ2-2, with D unresolved. The germline V gene has CDR1 SEHNR and CDR2 FQNEAQ (reference sequence). V lost 1 base to trimming and J lost 3 bases, with 6 bases between them. The length of the CDR3 is 14 residues. CDR3 in DNA: TGTGCCAGCAGCTTAGACTCCTACACCGGGGAGCTGTTTTTT. Translated, it gives CASSLDSYTGELFF.

The rearrangement uses TRBV6-5 and TRBJ1-4; 7 positions match TRBD1. The CDR3 spans 12 residues. Trimming removed 10 bases from V and 7 bases from J; junction bases left unmatched: 6. The V gene's germline CDR1 is MNHEY and CDR2 SVGAGI. The CDR3 here is CATGTDLEKLFF. CDR3 nucleotide sequence: TGTGCCACCGGGACAGACCTTGAAAAACTGTTTTTT.

The J gene is TRBJ1-2, the V gene TRBV7-3, with D uncertain. Germline values: CDR1 SGHTA, CDR2 FQGTGA. CDR3 size: 15 residues. V was trimmed by 0 bases and J by 2 bases, leaving 10 bases between them. CDR3 in amino acids: CASSLTAGPNYGYTF. The CDR3 region has the DNA TGTGCCAGCAGCTTAACGGCAGGCCCCAACTATGGCTACACCTTC.